The next 30 T cell receptor beta chains were all read from a single sample in a study of Ad26.COV2.S vaccination and SARS-CoV-2 variants. Produced via immunoSEQ multiplex PCR; TCRdb's table is partial and in-frame only. In the table there are 300,000 to 400,000 clones, roughly 87% of which are singletons. Treatment here: 19 received Ad26.COV2.S at low or high dose, single or two shots; roughly five received placebo; per-sample allocation not given. All samples were drawn on day 63, counting from the first vaccine or placebo injection. The sample was peripheral blood, taken in a trial of Ad26.COV2.S vaccine versus placebo. Receptors were obtained from a person aged 18-60 years who received the Ad26.COV2.S COVID-19 vaccine or a placebo.

The gene calls are TRBV2 and TRBJ1-2, with D perhaps matching TRBD1 (5 bases). Per the germline V gene, CDR1 is SNHLY and CDR2 is FYNNEI. Trimming stripped 6 bases from V and 6 bases from J, with 14 bases between. The CDR3 spans 13 residues. Here the CDR3 DNA reads TGTGCCAGCAGGGGGTCGGGACCGGATGGCTACACCTTC. Residues: CASRGSGPDGYTF.

The gene calls are TRBV15 and TRBJ1-2; D gene ambiguous. Deletions cut 0 bases from V and 8 bases from J, with 13 bases between. Germline CDR1 and CDR2: LNHNV and YYDKDF (reference sequence). The CDR3 extends over 14 amino acids. This chain's CDR3 is CATSRDRFGRGYTF. CDR3 DNA sequence: TGTGCCACCAGCAGAGATCGCTTTGGTAGGGGCTACACCTTC. The full variable domain, with the rest looked up from reference TRBV15 and TRBJ1-2, is DAMVIQNPRYQVTQFGKPVTLSCSQTLNHNVMYWYQQKSSQAPKLLFHYYDKDFNNEADTPDNFQSRRPNTSFCFLDIRSPGLGDTAMYLCATSRDRFGRGYTFGSGTRLTVV.

The V call is TRBV10-3, the J call TRBJ1-2; D gene ambiguous. Germline V gene sequence: CDR1 ENHRY, CDR2 SYGVKD. CDR3 length: 13 residues. Trimming left V 4 bases short and J 6 bases short, with 12 bases between. The CDR3 spells CAISAGQGDGYTF. CDR3 DNA: TGTGCCATCAGTGCAGGTCAAGGTGATGGCTACACCTTC.

Only a few counts were recorded for this clone. The rearrangement joins TRBV6-6 to TRBJ2-1; D is possibly TRBD2 (7 bases). The CDR3 length is 12 residues. V was trimmed by 5 bases and J by 9 bases, leaving 11 bases between them. Germline V gene sequence: CDR1 MNHNY, CDR2 SVGAGI (reference sequence). CDR3 coding DNA: TGTGCCAGCAGTCCCCGGGGGGCTGAGCAGTTCTTC. Its translation: CASSPRGAEQFF.

The chain carries TRBV29-1 and TRBJ2-5; the D gene is possibly TRBD1 (6 bases). Trimming removed 7 bases from V and 5 bases from J, with 17 bases in between. The CDR3 runs 13 residues. The germline CDR1 and CDR2 sequences are SQVTM and ANQGSEA. The CDR3 bases are TGCAGCGGTACACGGGACATAGAGGAGACCCAGTACTTC. Its translation: CSGTRDIEETQYF.

The rearrangement joins TRBV6-6 to TRBJ1-3, with no clear D. V was shortened by 2 bases and J by 0 bases, with 11 bases between the two germline ends. CDR3 length: 16 residues. Looked up from germline, CDR1 is MNHNY and CDR2 is SVGAGI (reference sequence). DNA for the CDR3: TGTGCCAGCAGTTACACCCCTCCGGGCTCTGGAAACACCATATATTTT. Protein: CASSYTPPGSGNTIYF.

The chain couples TRBV5-1 to TRBJ2-1; 8 bases line up with TRBD2. Per the germline V gene, CDR1 is SGHRS and CDR2 is YFSETQ. Trimming at V came to 0 bases and at J to 6 bases, leaving 11 bases not matched to a gene. This CDR3 has 17 residues. CDR3 loop: CASSLARGAGGPNEQFF. DNA for the CDR3: TGCGCCAGCAGCTTGGCACGCGGGGCGGGGGGCCCCAATGAGCAGTTCTTC. The full variable domain, with the rest looked up from reference TRBV5-1 and TRBJ2-1, is KAGVTQTPRYLIKTRGQQVTLSCSPISGHRSVSWYQQTPGQGLQFLFEYFSETQRNKGNFPGRFSGRQFSNSRSEMNVSTLELGDSALYLCASSLARGAGGPNEQFFGPGTRLTVL.

The V and J genes are TRBV6-5 and TRBJ1-1, with a tentative D call TRBD1 (6 bases). The CDR3 totals 11 residues. Germline V gene lookup returns CDR1 MNHEY and CDR2 SVGAGI. V lost 6 bases and J lost 8, with 10 bases in between. This chain's CDR3 is CASRSGTEAFF. The DNA for the CDR3 is TGTGCCAGCAGATCCGGGACAGAAGCTTTCTTT.

The V gene is TRBV4-1, the J gene TRBJ1-1; 7 nucleotides agree with TRBD1. V lost 1 base, J lost 1 base, and 6 bases stayed unmatched. Germline V gene sequence: CDR1 MGHRA, CDR2 YSYEKL. The CDR3 has 16 residues. The CDR3 reads CASSQAWGQKNTEAFF. DNA for the CDR3: TGCGCCAGCAGCCAAGCCTGGGGACAGAAGAACACTGAAGCTTTCTTT.

This chain joins TRBV2 and TRBJ1-1, with 11 nucleotides matching TRBD1. Looked up from germline, CDR1 is SNHLY and CDR2 is FYNNEI. J lost 8 bases, V lost 6 bases, and 5 bases had no gene match. This CDR3 is 13 amino acids long. The CDR3, as DNA: TGTGCCAGCAGGGCCGGGACAGGGGGAGAAGCTTTCTTT. This sequence encodes CASRAGTGGEAFF.

A single count supports this clone. The chain has TRBV10-3 and TRBJ1-2; D call uncertain. Trimming shortened V by 0 bases and J by 5 bases, and 13 bases separated the two germline ends. Germline V gene data show CDR1 as ENHRY and CDR2 as SYGVKD. The CDR3 contains 15 residues. The DNA for the CDR3 is TGTGCCATCAGTGAGTCTGCACACCAGGAATATGGCTACACCTTC. Translating it yields CAISESAHQEYGYTF.

The chain uses TRBV5-1 and TRBJ2-2; perhaps TRBD1 as D (5 bases). The V gene's germline CDR1 is SGHRS and CDR2 YFSETQ. This CDR3 has 14 residues. Deletions cut 0 bases from V and 4 bases from J, with 7 bases between. CDR3 in DNA: TGCGCCAGCAGCTTGGGGGGCCCCACCGGGGAGCTGTTTTTT. It specifies CASSLGGPTGELFF.

This chain uses TRBV7-2 with TRBJ2-7, with 8 positions matching TRBD1. The CDR3 is 15 amino acids. Germline CDR1 is SGHTA and CDR2 is FQGNSA. J lost 6 bases, V lost 5 bases, and 12 bases had no gene match. The CDR3 region is CASSRAGTGIFEQYF. The CDR3 DNA sequence: TGTGCCAGCAGCAGGGCCGGGACAGGAATTTTCGAGCAGTACTTC.

The CDR3 spells CASSSERGASSYNSPLHF. The CDR3 DNA reads TGTGCCAGCAGTTCCGAGCGGGGGGCGAGCTCCTATAATTCACCCCTCCACTTT. J is TRBJ1-6 and V is TRBV27, with D tentatively TRBD1 (6 bases). CDR1 MNHEY and CDR2 SMNVEV come from the germline V gene (reference sequence). V dropped 4 bases and J dropped 0 bases, with 16 bases sitting between them. The CDR3 has 18 residues.

This clone was counted once. V and J are TRBV5-1 and TRBJ1-1, with no clear D. The V gene's germline CDR1 is SGHRS and CDR2 YFSETQ. V lost 0 bases and J lost 4, with 13 bases in between. The CDR3 covers 15 residues. The CDR3 protein is CASSLEGTPSTEAFF. DNA for the CDR3: TGCGCCAGCAGCTTGGAGGGTACGCCGAGCACTGAAGCTTTCTTT.

This rearrangement joins TRBV5-1 to TRBJ1-4; 8 bases align to TRBD1. V was clipped by 2 bases and J by 8 bases; unmatched bases: 8. CDR1 SGHRS and CDR2 YFSETQ come from the germline V gene. This CDR3 region has 15 residues. The CDR3 loop reads CASSLGTGRGEKLFF. DNA for the CDR3: TGCGCCAGCAGCTTAGGGACAGGCCGGGGGGAAAAACTGTTTTTT.

The chain combines TRBV5-1 with TRBJ2-5, with 13 bases identical to TRBD2. Germline CDR1 reads SGHRS; CDR2 reads YFSETQ. This CDR3 comprises 16 residues. The V and J ends lost 1 base and 2 bases, in that order; junction bases with no gene match: 2. The CDR3 loop is CASSLRTSGGQETQYF. The CDR3 nucleotides read TGCGCCAGCAGCTTGCGGACTAGCGGGGGACAAGAGACCCAGTACTTC.

This chain joins TRBV5-1 and TRBJ2-3, with TRBD1 matching 7 bases. This CDR3 has 14 residues. The V segment lost 5 bases and the J segment 3 bases; nucleotides outside the gene matches: 6. Germline V gene sequence: CDR1 SGHRS, CDR2 YFSETQ. As DNA, the CDR3 is TGCGCCAGCAGGCCGGACAGGCAAACAGATACGCAGTATTTT. As protein: CASRPDRQTDTQYF. The variable domain in full, with the rest retrieved from reference TRBV5-1 and TRBJ2-3, is KAGVTQTPRYLIKTRGQQVTLSCSPISGHRSVSWYQQTPGQGLQFLFEYFSETQRNKGNFPGRFSGRQFSNSRSEMNVSTLELGDSALYLCASRPDRQTDTQYFGPGTRLTVL.

The chain carries TRBV3-1 (or the pseudogene TRBV3-2) and TRBJ2-1, with 9 positions matching TRBD2. Trimming cost V 4 bases and J 5 bases; bases outside gene matches: 6. The CDR3 has 15 residues. From germline, CDR1 is LGHDT and CDR2 YNNKEL (reference sequence). The CDR3 sequence: CASSPVLAGNNEQFF. CDR3 sequence (DNA): TGTGCCAGCAGCCCTGTGCTAGCGGGGAACAATGAGCAGTTCTTC.

The V gene is TRBV6-5, the J gene TRBJ1-1, with D hard to call. The CDR3 runs to 15 residues. Trimming removed 0 bases from V and 2 bases from J, with 10 bases in between. Germline CDR1 and CDR2: MNHEY and SVGAGI. The CDR3: CASSYSPSGNTEAFF. CDR3 DNA sequence: TGTGCCAGCAGTTACTCGCCGTCAGGCAACACTGAAGCTTTCTTT.

The rearrangement links TRBV11-1 to TRBJ2-3; D gene unclear. Germline CDR1 and CDR2: SGHAT and FQDESV (reference sequence). Trimming took 5 bases from V and 0 from J, leaving 15 bases between them. The CDR3 runs 16 residues. The CDR3 here is CASSLRKPVSTDTQYF. CDR3 nucleotide sequence: TGTGCCAGCAGCCTACGCAAGCCGGTTAGCACAGATACGCAGTATTTT.

V usage is TRBV18 and J usage is TRBJ2-7, with D perhaps TRBD2 (5 bases). CDR1 and CDR2 (germline): KGHSH, LQKENI. Trimming shortened V by 2 bases and J by 6 bases, and 20 bases separated the two germline ends. This CDR3 contains 16 residues. CDR3 DNA: TGTGCCAGCTCACCATTAGGCTCCATTCTAGCTGGCGAGCAGTACTTC. This sequence encodes CASSPLGSILAGEQYF. The whole variable domain, remainder taken from reference TRBV18 and TRBJ2-7, is NAGVMQNPRHLVRRRGQEARLRCSPMKGHSHVYWYRQLPEEGLKFMVYLQKENIIDESGMPKERFSAEFPKEGPSILRIQQVVRGDSAAYFCASSPLGSILAGEQYFGPGTRLTVT.

The chain employs TRBV9 and TRBJ2-3; D possibly corresponds to TRBD2 (6 bases). The CDR3 spans 15 residues. CDR1 SGDLS and CDR2 YYNGEE come from the germline V gene. Trimming removed 0 bases from V and 2 bases from J, with 10 bases in between. CDR3 nucleotide sequence: TGTGCCAGCAGCGTAGTAGCTAGCGCCACAGATACGCAGTATTTT. Translation gives CASSVVASATDTQYF.

The CDR3 loop reads CASSPRDLQETQYF. The DNA of the CDR3 is TGTGCCAGCAGCCCCCGGGACTTACAAGAGACCCAGTACTTC. The V call is TRBV7-9, the J call TRBJ2-5, with D possibly TRBD2 on 6 matching bases. Trimming left V 5 bases short and J 2 bases short, with 12 bases between. In germline, CDR1 is SEHNR, CDR2 FQNEAQ (reference sequence). This CDR3 region has 14 residues.

V and J are TRBV6-1 and TRBJ2-1, with 7 nucleotides matching TRBD2. This CDR3 region has 18 residues. V dropped 1 base and J dropped 0; count of bases not matched to a gene: 9. CDR1 MNHNS and CDR2 SASEGT come from the germline V gene. Here the CDR3 reads CASSEGLARGSSYNEQFF. The CDR3, as DNA: TGTGCCAGCAGTGAAGGACTAGCTCGGGGAAGCTCCTACAATGAGCAGTTCTTC.

CDR3 nucleotides: TGTGCCAGCAGCTTAGAGGGCCATCACCCGCAGTATTTT. Amino acids: CASSLEGHHPQYF. This sequence joins TRBV11-2 and TRBJ2-3; no definite D call. Trimming left V 0 bases short and J 10 bases short, with 11 bases between. Germline V gene sequence: CDR1 SGHAT, CDR2 FQNNGV. CDR3 length equals 13 residues.

The chain recombines TRBV7-9 with TRBJ1-6; 11 bases are a match to TRBD1. The CDR3 is 15 amino acids. The V segment lost 3 bases and the J segment 7 bases; nucleotides outside the gene matches: 2. CDR1 and CDR2 from the germline V gene are SEHNR and FQNEAQ (reference sequence). Written as DNA, the CDR3 is TGTGCCAGCAGCTTCCGGGACAGGGGGAATTCACCCCTCCACTTT. As protein: CASSFRDRGNSPLHF.

The J gene is TRBJ2-1, the V gene TRBV19; the match to TRBD1 covers 11 bases. V shed 2 bases and J 9 bases; nucleotides not matched to a gene: 9. The CDR3 totals 16 residues. Germline CDR1 is LNHDA and CDR2 is SQIVND (reference sequence). The CDR3 protein is CASSIRRGDRGAEQFF. CDR3 bases: TGTGCCAGTAGTATAAGGCGGGGGGACAGGGGGGCTGAGCAGTTCTTC.

In this sample, this clone turned up once. Germline and junction disagree at one end, which may indicate a read error. The chain is built from TRBV13 and TRBJ2-7; D ambiguous. The CDR3 has 14 amino acids. Germline CDR1 reads PRHDT; CDR2 reads FYEKMQ (reference sequence). CDR3 protein: CASSSIAGSSEQYF. CDR3 DNA: TGTGCCAGCAGCTCTATAGCTGGTTCCTCCGAGCAGTACTTC.

J is TRBJ2-1 and V is TRBV4-1; D not resolved. CDR3 length: 15 residues. Trimming pared 4 bases from V and 0 bases from J, leaving 10 bases between. Germline V CDR1 and CDR2: MGHRA, YSYEKL. This CDR3 is CASSPPLSSYNEQFF. CDR3 nucleotide sequence: TGCGCCAGCAGCCCTCCCTTGAGCTCCTACAATGAGCAGTTCTTC.